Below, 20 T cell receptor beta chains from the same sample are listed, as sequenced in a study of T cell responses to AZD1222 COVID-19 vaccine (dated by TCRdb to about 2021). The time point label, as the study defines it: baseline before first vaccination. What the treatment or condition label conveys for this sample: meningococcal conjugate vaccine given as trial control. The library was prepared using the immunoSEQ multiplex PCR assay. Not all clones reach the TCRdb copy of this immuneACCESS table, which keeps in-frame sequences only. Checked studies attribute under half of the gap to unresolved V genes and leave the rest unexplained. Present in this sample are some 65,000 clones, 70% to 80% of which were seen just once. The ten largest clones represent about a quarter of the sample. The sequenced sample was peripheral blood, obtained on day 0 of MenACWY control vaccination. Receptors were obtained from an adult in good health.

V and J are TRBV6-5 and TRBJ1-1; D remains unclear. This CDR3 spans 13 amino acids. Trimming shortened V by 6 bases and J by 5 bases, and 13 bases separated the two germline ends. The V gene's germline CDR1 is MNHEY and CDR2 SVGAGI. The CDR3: CASSPTGRTEAFF. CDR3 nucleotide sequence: TGTGCCAGCAGCCCCACCGGACGGACTGAAGCTTTCTTT.

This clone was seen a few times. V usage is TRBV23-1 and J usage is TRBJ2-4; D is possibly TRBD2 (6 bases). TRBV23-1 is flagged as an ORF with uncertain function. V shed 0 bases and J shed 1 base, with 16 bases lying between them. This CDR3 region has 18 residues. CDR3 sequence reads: CASSQSIGPGRAKNIQYF. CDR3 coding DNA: TGCGCCAGCAGTCAATCGATTGGTCCAGGGAGGGCCAAAAACATTCAGTACTTC.

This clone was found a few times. The chain's CDR3 is CASNLAGGVIEQFF. The CDR3 DNA is TGTGCCAGCAATTTGGCGGGGGGTGTAATTGAGCAGTTCTTC. J is TRBJ2-1 and V is TRBV2; the match to TRBD2 covers 8 bases. From germline, CDR1 is SNHLY and CDR2 FYNNEI. This CDR3 comprises 14 residues. The trim removed 7 bases at V and 9 bases at J, leaving 11 bases unmatched.

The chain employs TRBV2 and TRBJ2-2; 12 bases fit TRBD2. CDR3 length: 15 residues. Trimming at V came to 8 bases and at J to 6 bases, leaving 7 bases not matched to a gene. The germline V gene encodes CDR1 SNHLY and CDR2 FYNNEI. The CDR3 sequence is CASARLAGEAGELFF. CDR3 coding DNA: TGTGCCAGCGCTAGACTAGCGGGAGAGGCCGGGGAGCTGTTTTTT.

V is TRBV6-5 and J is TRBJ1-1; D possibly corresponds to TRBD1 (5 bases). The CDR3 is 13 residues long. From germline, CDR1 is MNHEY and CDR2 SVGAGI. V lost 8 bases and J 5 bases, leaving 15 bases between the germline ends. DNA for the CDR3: TGTGCCAGCGAACAGGAATTGGGTACTGAAGCTTTCTTT. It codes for CASEQELGTEAFF.

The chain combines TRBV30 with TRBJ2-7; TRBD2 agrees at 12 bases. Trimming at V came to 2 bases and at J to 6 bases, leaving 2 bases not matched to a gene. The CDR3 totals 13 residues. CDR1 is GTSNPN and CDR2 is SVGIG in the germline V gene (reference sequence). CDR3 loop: CAWSPGLAGEQYF. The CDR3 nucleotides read TGTGCCTGGAGTCCGGGACTAGCGGGCGAGCAGTACTTC.

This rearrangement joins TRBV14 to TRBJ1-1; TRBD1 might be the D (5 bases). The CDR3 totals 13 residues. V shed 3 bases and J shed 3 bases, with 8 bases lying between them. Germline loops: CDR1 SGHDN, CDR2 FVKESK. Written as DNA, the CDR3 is TGTGCCAGCAGCCAGACAGCGCACACTGAAGCTTTCTTT. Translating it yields CASSQTAHTEAFF.

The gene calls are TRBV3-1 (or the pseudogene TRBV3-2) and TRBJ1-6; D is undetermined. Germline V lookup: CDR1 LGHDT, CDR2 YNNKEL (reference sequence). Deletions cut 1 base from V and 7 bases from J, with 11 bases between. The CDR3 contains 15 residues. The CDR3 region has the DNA TGTGCCAGCAGCCAAGTGGACCGCCAGAATTCACCCCTCCACTTT. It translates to CASSQVDRQNSPLHF.

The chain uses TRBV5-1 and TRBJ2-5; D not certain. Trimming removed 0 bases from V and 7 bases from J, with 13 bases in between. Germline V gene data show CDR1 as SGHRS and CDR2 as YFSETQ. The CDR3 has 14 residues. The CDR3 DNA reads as TGCGCCAGCAGCTTGGAGTCGCCGGAAGGGACCCAGTACTTC. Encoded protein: CASSLESPEGTQYF.

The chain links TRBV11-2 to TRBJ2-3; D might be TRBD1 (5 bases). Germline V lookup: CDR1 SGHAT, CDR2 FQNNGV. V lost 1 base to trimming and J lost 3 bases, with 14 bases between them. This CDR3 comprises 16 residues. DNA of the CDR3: TGTGCCAGCAGCTTAGGCCACTTAAGGGGTACAGATACGCAGTATTTT. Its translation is CASSLGHLRGTDTQYF.

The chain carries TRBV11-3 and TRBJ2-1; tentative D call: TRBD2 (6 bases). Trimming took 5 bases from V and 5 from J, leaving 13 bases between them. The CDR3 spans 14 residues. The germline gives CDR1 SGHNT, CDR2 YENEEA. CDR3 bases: TGTGCCAGCAGCGTCCACTCGGGGGACAATGAGCAGTTCTTC. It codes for CASSVHSGDNEQFF.

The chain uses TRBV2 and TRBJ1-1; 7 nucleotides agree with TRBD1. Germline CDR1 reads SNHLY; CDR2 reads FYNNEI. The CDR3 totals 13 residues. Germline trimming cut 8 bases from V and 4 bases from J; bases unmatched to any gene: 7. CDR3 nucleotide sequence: TGTGCCAGCTGTGCAGGGGGAATCACTGAAGCTTTCTTT. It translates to CASCAGGITEAFF.

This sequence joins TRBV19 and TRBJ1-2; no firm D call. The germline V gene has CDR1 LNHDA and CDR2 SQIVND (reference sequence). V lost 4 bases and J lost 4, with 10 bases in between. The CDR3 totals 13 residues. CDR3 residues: CASSTGDGYGYTF. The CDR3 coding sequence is TGTGCCAGTAGTACCGGGGATGGCTATGGCTACACCTTC.

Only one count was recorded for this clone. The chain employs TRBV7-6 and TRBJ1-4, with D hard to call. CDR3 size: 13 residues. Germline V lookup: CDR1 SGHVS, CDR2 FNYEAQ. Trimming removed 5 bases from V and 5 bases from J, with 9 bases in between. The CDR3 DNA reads TGTGCCAGCAGCATAGAACTAAATGAAAAACTGTTTTTT. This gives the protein CASSIELNEKLFF.

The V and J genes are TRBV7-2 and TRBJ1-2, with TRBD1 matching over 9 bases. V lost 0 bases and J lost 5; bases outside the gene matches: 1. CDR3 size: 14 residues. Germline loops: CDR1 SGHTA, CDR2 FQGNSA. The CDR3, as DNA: TGTGCCAGCAGCTTAGCCGGGACAGGGTATGGCTACACCTTC. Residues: CASSLAGTGYGYTF.

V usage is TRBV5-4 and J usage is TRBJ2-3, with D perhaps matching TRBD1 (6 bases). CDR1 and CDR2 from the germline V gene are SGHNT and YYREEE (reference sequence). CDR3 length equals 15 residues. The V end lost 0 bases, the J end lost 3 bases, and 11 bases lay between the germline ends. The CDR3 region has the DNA TGTGCCAGCAGCTTGGACAGGGTTAGAACAGATACGCAGTATTTT. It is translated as CASSLDRVRTDTQYF.

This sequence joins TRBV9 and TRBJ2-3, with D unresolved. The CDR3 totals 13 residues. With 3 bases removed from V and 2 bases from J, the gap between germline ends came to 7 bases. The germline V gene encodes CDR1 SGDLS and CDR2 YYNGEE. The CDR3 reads CASSGRPTDTQYF. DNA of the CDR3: TGTGCCAGCAGCGGGCGGCCCACAGATACGCAGTATTTT.

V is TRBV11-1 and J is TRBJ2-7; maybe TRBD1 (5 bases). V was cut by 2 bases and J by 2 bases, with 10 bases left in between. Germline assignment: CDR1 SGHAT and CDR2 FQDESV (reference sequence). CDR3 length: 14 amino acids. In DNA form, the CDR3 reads TGTGCCAGCAGCTTATCCCTACAGGCCTACGAGCAGTACTTC. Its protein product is CASSLSLQAYEQYF. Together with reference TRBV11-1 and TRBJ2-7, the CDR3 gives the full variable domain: EAEVAQSPRYKITEKSQAVAFWCDPISGHATLYWYRQILGQGPELLVQFQDESVVDDSQLPKDRFSAERLKGVDSTLKIQPAELGDSAMYLCASSLSLQAYEQYFGPGTRLTVT.

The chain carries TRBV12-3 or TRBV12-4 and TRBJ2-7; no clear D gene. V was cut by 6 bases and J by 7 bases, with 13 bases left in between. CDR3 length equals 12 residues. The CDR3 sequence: CASRADGSEQYF. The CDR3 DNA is TGTGCCAGCAGGGCGGATGGGTCTGAGCAGTACTTC.

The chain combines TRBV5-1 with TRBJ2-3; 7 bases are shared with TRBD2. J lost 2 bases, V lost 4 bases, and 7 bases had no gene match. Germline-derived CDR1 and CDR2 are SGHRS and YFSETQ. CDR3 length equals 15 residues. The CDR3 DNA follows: TGCGCCAGCAGCGCCCGGGGGACTAACACAGATACGCAGTATTTT. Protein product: CASSARGTNTDTQYF.